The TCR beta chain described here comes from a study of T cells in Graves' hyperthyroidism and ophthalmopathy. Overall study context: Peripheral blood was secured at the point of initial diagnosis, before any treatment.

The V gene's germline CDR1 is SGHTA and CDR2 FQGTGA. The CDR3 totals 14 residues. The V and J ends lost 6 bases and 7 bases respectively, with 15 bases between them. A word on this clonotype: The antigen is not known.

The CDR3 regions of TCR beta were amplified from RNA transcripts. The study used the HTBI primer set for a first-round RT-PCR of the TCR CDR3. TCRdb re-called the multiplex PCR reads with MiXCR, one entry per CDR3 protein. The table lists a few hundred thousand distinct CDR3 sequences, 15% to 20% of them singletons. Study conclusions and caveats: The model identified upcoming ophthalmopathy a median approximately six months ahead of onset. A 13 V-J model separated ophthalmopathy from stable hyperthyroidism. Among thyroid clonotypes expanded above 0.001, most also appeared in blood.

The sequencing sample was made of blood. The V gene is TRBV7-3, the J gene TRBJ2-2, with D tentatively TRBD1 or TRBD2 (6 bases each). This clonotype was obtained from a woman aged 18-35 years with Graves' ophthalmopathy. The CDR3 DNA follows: TGTGCCAGCAGAACGGGGGCAGAGAGCGGGGAGCTGTTTTTT. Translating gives CASRTGAESGELFF. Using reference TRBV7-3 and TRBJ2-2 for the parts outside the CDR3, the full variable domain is GAGVSQTPSNKVTEKGKYVELRCDPISGHTALYWYRQSLGQGPEFLIYFQGTGAADDSGLPNDRFFAVRPEGSVSTLKIQRTERGDSAVYLCASRTGAESGELFFGEGSRLTVL.